Presented here are 10 T cell receptor beta chains from one specimen sequenced in a study of blood T cells in healthy people across ages. PCR was performed a second time for about 7 to 11 cycles using a sample-barcoded 5' primer and a J-beta primer mix. One entry per CDR3 protein, called by TCRdb with MiXCR from the 5' RACE reads. The sample holds 1 million or so distinct CDR3 sequences, less than 50% seen once. Sequencing was done on a sample of blood. The receptors derive from a woman aged 60-75 years in good health.

This clonotype was observed a handful of times. V usage is TRBV6-2 or TRBV6-3 and J usage is TRBJ2-1; 10 bases align to TRBD1. Unmatched junction bases numbered 12, after V lost 7 bases and J lost 9 bases. Germline loops: CDR1 MNHEY, CDR2 SVGEGT. CDR3 length: 15 residues. CDR3: CASTLTGGAEFEQFF. DNA of the CDR3: TGTGCCAGCACCTTGACAGGGGGCGCTGAGTTTGAGCAGTTCTTC.

The chain has TRBV2 and TRBJ2-7, with D possibly called TRBD1 or TRBD2 (7 bases each). With the DNA end fitting TRBJ2-4 better, the J assignment may be wrong. In germline, CDR1 is SNHLY, CDR2 FYNNEI. This CDR3 region has 14 residues. The CDR3 is CASSEGAGAAIQYF. The DNA for the CDR3 is TGTGCCAGCTCCGAGGGGGCGGGGGCTGCCATTCAGTACTTC.

V is TRBV7-8 and J is TRBJ2-7, with TRBD2 matching over 10 bases. Trimming cost V 4 bases and J 7 bases; bases outside gene matches: 13. Germline values: CDR1 SGHVS, CDR2 FQNEAQ. The length of the CDR3 is 16 residues. In DNA, the CDR3 is TGTGCCAGCAGCTCTAGCGGGAGCATGACCTACAATGAGCAGTACTTC. This gives the protein CASSSSGSMTYNEQYF.

This clonotype was seen a few times. Here the CDR3 DNA reads TGCAGTGCTAGAGATCGACAGGGAGTAGTCCAAGAGACCCAGTACTTC. This gives the protein CSARDRQGVVQETQYF. The rearrangement joins TRBV20-1 to TRBJ2-5; 7 bases are shared with TRBD1. Losses at the gene ends were 0 bases for V and 1 base for J; bases not matched to a gene: 8. Germline lookup yields CDR1 DFQATT and CDR2 SNEGSKA (reference sequence). The CDR3 totals 16 residues.

This clonotype came up a few times. V gene TRBV3-1 combines with J gene TRBJ2-1; 8 bases match TRBD2. Germline lookup yields CDR1 LGHDT and CDR2 YNNKEL (reference sequence). V was clipped by 1 base and J by 10 bases; unmatched bases: 15. The length of the CDR3 is 17 residues. Here the CDR3 reads CASSQGPGTRTHLEQFF. For the CDR3, the DNA is TGTGCCAGCAGCCAAGGACCCGGGACTAGAACCCATCTAGAGCAGTTCTTC.

This clonotype has only a few counts. The CDR3 is CASSLAPGQRNSYEQYF. DNA for the CDR3: TGTGCCAGCAGTTTAGCCCCGGGACAAAGAAACTCCTACGAGCAGTACTTC. The rearrangement joins TRBV12-3 or TRBV12-4 to TRBJ2-7; possibly TRBD1 for D (6 bases). Trimming shortened V by 0 bases and J by 0 bases, and 15 bases separated the two germline ends. There are 17 residues in the CDR3.

This sequence joins TRBV20-1 and TRBJ2-1; maybe TRBD1 (6 bases). From germline, CDR1 is DFQATT and CDR2 SNEGSKA (reference sequence). V was clipped by 3 bases and J by 0 bases, with 9 bases between them. CDR3 length equals 14 residues. In nucleotides, the CDR3 is TGCAGTGCTAGTCTAGGGGGCTCCTACAATGAGCAGTTCTTC. This translates into CSASLGGSYNEQFF.

The chain links TRBV5-1 to TRBJ1-2; D possibly corresponds to TRBD1 (6 bases). The CDR3 spans 16 residues. From germline, CDR1 is SGHRS and CDR2 YFSETQ. The V end lost 3 bases, the J end lost 0 bases, and 15 bases lay between the germline ends. The CDR3 nucleotides are TGCGCCAGCAGCTGGGGGGCAGAGATCGCTAACTATGGCTACACCTTC. The encoded protein is CASSWGAEIANYGYTF.

The sample holds a few counts of this clonotype. The chain links TRBV4-1 to TRBJ2-7; 7 bases line up with TRBD1. Looked up from germline, CDR1 is MGHRA and CDR2 is YSYEKL. V lost 1 base to trimming and J lost 4 bases; unmatched junction nucleotides: 13. The CDR3 contains 17 residues. The CDR3 sequence is CASSQAAQTTGPYEQYF. CDR3 nucleotides: TGCGCCAGCAGCCAAGCAGCCCAAACGACAGGGCCTTACGAGCAGTACTTC.

The chain uses TRBV9 and TRBJ1-1; TRBD1 might be the D (6 bases). V lost 0 bases and J 3 bases, leaving 18 bases between the germline ends. Germline CDR1 and CDR2: SGDLS and YYNGEE. This CDR3 is built from 17 residues. This CDR3 reads CASSVGAQGPGDTEAFF. CDR3 nucleotides: TGTGCCAGCAGCGTAGGGGCCCAGGGCCCAGGGGACACTGAAGCTTTCTTT.